Each of the 21 T cell receptor beta chains below was sequenced from the same sample in a study of cytomegalovirus exposure and HLA in healthy donors. The PCR contained 60 Vbeta and 13 Jbeta primers. The data were produced by immunoSEQ multiplex PCR, yet TCRdb's version contains in-frame clones alone and is incomplete. Found here are about 200,000 clones, around 85% of them singletons; the top ten hold about 1.7%. Specimen: PBMCs. These receptors all come from a man aged 50-59 years in good health and CMV-seronegative.

The rearrangement links TRBV28 to TRBJ1-4; weak D call: TRBD1 (5 bases). The CDR3 is 14 residues long. V lost 5 bases and J 2 bases, leaving 9 bases between the germline ends. Germline assignment: CDR1 MDHEN and CDR2 SYDVKM. The CDR3 is CASSRGSTNEKLFF. CDR3 coding DNA: TGTGCCAGCAGTCGGGGGTCCACTAATGAAAAACTGTTTTTT.

CDR3 in amino acids: CASAYRGGNEQFF. The CDR3 DNA reads as TGTGCCAGCGCATACAGAGGAGGCAATGAGCAGTTCTTC. The J gene is TRBJ2-1, the V gene TRBV27; maybe TRBD2 (5 bases). The CDR3 length is 13 residues. Trimming stripped 8 bases from V and 6 bases from J, with 14 bases between. In germline, CDR1 is MNHEY, CDR2 SMNVEV (reference sequence).

V usage is TRBV7-8 and J usage is TRBJ1-4, with 9 bases identical to TRBD1. Unmatched junction bases numbered 4, after V lost 6 bases and J lost 5 bases. CDR1 and CDR2 (germline): SGHVS, FQNEAQ. This CDR3 has 14 amino acids. The CDR3 region has the DNA TGTGCCAGCAGACCGGGACAGGGCAATGAAAAACTGTTTTTT. As protein: CASRPGQGNEKLFF.

The chain couples TRBV5-4 to TRBJ2-5, with D possibly TRBD2 on 5 matching bases. This CDR3 comprises 13 residues. With 1 base removed from V and 5 bases from J, the gap between germline ends came to 9 bases. Germline CDR1 is SGHNT and CDR2 is YYREEE (reference sequence). CDR3 DNA: TGTGCCAGCAGCTTGAAGGGAGAGGAGACCCAGTACTTC. Translated: CASSLKGEETQYF.

This clone was counted a few times. One end of the junction is discordant with germline, which a read error may explain. The chain has TRBV7-9 and TRBJ2-1, with 8 bases lining up with TRBD2. CDR1 and CDR2 from the germline V gene are SEHNR and FQNEAQ (reference sequence). The CDR3 is made up of 17 amino acids. CDR3 in DNA: TGTTCCAGCAGCTTAGCGGCCCTAGCGGGCGGTAGGGATGAGCAGTTCTTC. Its protein product is CSSSLAALAGGRDEQFF.

Remarks on this clone: This CDR3 is also generated by other DNA sequences in the sample. CDR3 nucleotide sequence: TGTGCCAGCAGCTTAATAGCGGGAGCCTACAATGAGCAGTTCTTC. Amino acid sequence: CASSLIAGAYNEQFF. The gene calls are TRBV7-3 and TRBJ2-1, with 9 nucleotides matching TRBD2. Germline loops: CDR1 SGHTA, CDR2 FQGTGA. This CDR3 is 15 amino acids long. Germline trimming cut 1 base from V and 2 bases from J; bases unmatched to any gene: 0.

The chain carries TRBV19 and TRBJ2-4; no definite D call. CDR1 is LNHDA and CDR2 is SQIVND in the germline V gene (reference sequence). The V gene lost 1 base and the J gene lost 8 bases, with 15 bases spanning the gap. This CDR3 comprises 15 residues. The CDR3 protein is CASSIGQARRDIQYF. The CDR3 region has the DNA TGTGCCAGTAGTATAGGGCAGGCCCGTCGAGACATTCAGTACTTC.

The gene calls are TRBV4-1 and TRBJ1-4; no reliable D call. CDR3 length equals 14 residues. Germline CDR1 MGHRA, CDR2 YSYEKL. V was clipped by 0 bases and J by 8 bases, with 10 bases between them. The CDR3 reads CASSQERTTEKLFF. Written as DNA, the CDR3 is TGCGCCAGCAGCCAAGAGCGCACCACGGAAAAACTGTTTTTT.

This clone came up a few times. V and J are TRBV6-4 and TRBJ2-3; 7 nucleotides line up with TRBD2. The length of the CDR3 is 15 residues. Germline trimming cut 3 bases from V and 10 bases from J; bases unmatched to any gene: 13. Germline loops: CDR1 MRHNA, CDR2 SNTAGT. The CDR3 spells CASSESTGGADAQYF. The CDR3 bases are TGTGCCAGCAGTGAAAGTACGGGGGGTGCGGATGCGCAGTATTTT.

The chain uses TRBV19 and TRBJ2-3; 9 nucleotides agree with TRBD2. The CDR3 sequence is 14 residues long. The V segment lost 6 bases and the J segment 3 bases; nucleotides outside the gene matches: 4. CDR1 is LNHDA and CDR2 is SQIVND in the germline V gene (reference sequence). This CDR3 is CASRSGRMTDTQYF. The CDR3 DNA reads TGTGCCAGTAGAAGCGGGAGGATGACAGATACGCAGTATTTT.

The V gene is TRBV7-8, the J gene TRBJ2-7; 9 nucleotides line up with TRBD1. The CDR3 is 15 residues long. After removal of 2 bases from V and 6 bases from J, the junction contained 8 bases not matched to a gene. The germline V gene encodes CDR1 SGHVS and CDR2 FQNEAQ. CDR3 DNA sequence: TGTGCCAGCAGCTTACTACCGGGACAGGGTTCCGAGCAGTACTTC. Its protein product is CASSLLPGQGSEQYF.

The V and J genes are TRBV2 and TRBJ2-5; 8 bases line up with TRBD2. The germline V gene has CDR1 SNHLY and CDR2 FYNNEI. V lost 6 bases and J lost 2; bases outside the gene matches: 5. The CDR3 spans 14 residues. The CDR3 DNA reads as TGTGCCAGCAGGGGAGCGGGAGCTCAAGAGACCCAGTACTTC. Translation: CASRGAGAQETQYF.

The chain joins TRBV5-1 to TRBJ1-5; 10 nucleotides line up with TRBD1. CDR1 is SGHRS, CDR2 YFSETQ, per germline. Trimming at V came to 4 bases and at J to 4 bases, leaving 5 bases not matched to a gene. The CDR3 has 15 amino acids. As DNA, the CDR3 is TGCGCCAGCAGCCCGGGACAGGGGAGGAATCAGCCCCAGCATTTT. It encodes CASSPGQGRNQPQHF.

The V gene is TRBV10-3, the J gene TRBJ2-1; 7 nucleotides align to TRBD2. Germline CDR1 is ENHRY and CDR2 is SYGVKD. The CDR3 contains 13 residues. V dropped 9 bases and J dropped 0; count of bases not matched to a gene: 2. The chain's CDR3 is CAISSGSYNEQFF. The CDR3 DNA reads TGTGCCATTTCTAGCGGCTCCTACAATGAGCAGTTCTTC.

The rearrangement joins TRBV28 to TRBJ2-6; perhaps TRBD2 as D (5 bases). The CDR3 has 15 amino acids. V shed 6 bases and J shed 4 bases, with 13 bases lying between them. Germline assignment: CDR1 MDHEN and CDR2 SYDVKM. The CDR3 sequence is CASSPGGLGANVLTF. The CDR3 nucleotides are TGTGCCAGCAGCCCCGGCGGGCTCGGGGCCAACGTCCTGACTTTC.

The genes are TRBV18 and TRBJ1-4; no reliable D call. Germline V gene sequence: CDR1 KGHSH, CDR2 LQKENI. CDR3 length: 15 amino acids. V lost 3 bases and J lost 3, with 11 bases in between. CDR3 in DNA: TGTGCCAGCTCACCCACGGGGATGGCTAATGAAAAACTGTTTTTT. Amino acid sequence: CASSPTGMANEKLFF.

The chain recombines TRBV18 with TRBJ2-7; a possible D gene is TRBD2 (6 bases). The CDR3 runs 16 residues. The V gene lost 2 bases and the J gene lost 5 bases, with 19 bases spanning the gap. Germline values: CDR1 KGHSH, CDR2 LQKENI. CDR3 bases: TGTGCCAGCTCACCAATTGCGGGGTCACAAATCCACGAGCAGTACTTC. It yields the protein CASSPIAGSQIHEQYF.

CDR3 region: CASSLLGQGYEQYF. In DNA form, the CDR3 reads TGTGCCAGCAGTCTTCTGGGACAGGGCTACGAGCAGTACTTC. The J gene is TRBJ2-7, the V gene TRBV28; 9 bases are shared with TRBD1. Germline V gene sequence: CDR1 MDHEN, CDR2 SYDVKM. V shed 5 bases, J shed 3 bases, and the junction held 5 bases outside the gene matches. The CDR3 consists of 14 residues.

For this clone: The same CDR3 also results from other DNA sequences found in this sample. Here the CDR3 DNA reads TGTGCCAGCAGCTTTAGATGGGTCTTGGCGGCCGCCTACAATGAGCAGTTCTTC. Translation: CASSFRWVLAAAYNEQFF. The chain recombines TRBV11-2 with TRBJ2-1, with unresolved D. CDR3 size: 18 residues. V lost 3 bases and J 2 bases, leaving 20 bases between the germline ends. Germline CDR1 and CDR2: SGHAT and FQNNGV.

This clone turned up a few times. The rearrangement uses TRBV27 and TRBJ1-1; D might be TRBD1 (5 bases). V gave up 2 bases and J gave up 11 bases, with 15 bases separating them. The CDR3 totals 13 residues. Germline V gene data show CDR1 as MNHEY and CDR2 as SMNVEV (reference sequence). As DNA, the CDR3 is TGTGCCAGCAGTTTAAATCGGGGGACGGGTGCTTTCTTT. Its protein is CASSLNRGTGAFF.

This chain connects TRBV18 to TRBJ1-4; 9 bases match TRBD1. Germline CDR1 is KGHSH and CDR2 is LQKENI. The trim removed 4 bases at V and 5 bases at J, leaving 5 bases unmatched. CDR3 length: 15 amino acids. The CDR3 nucleotides read TGTGCCAGCTCACGGACAGGGGCCGGGAATGAAAAACTGTTTTTT. Translating it yields CASSRTGAGNEKLFF.